This TCR beta chain was identified in a study of T-cell reconstitution after alpha-beta-depleted transplantation in children. This CDR3 has 17 residues. With 3 bases removed from V and 0 bases from J, the gap between germline ends came to 15 bases. Germline V CDR1 and CDR2: SQVTM, ANQGSEA. The TCRbeta library was prepared with unique molecular identifiers. TCRdb independently ran MiXCR on the PCR reads; one entry per CDR3 protein. The sample carries fewer than 550,000 distinct CDR3 sequences, over 10% recorded once. This TCR derives from a female patient aged 2-10 years who had a stem cell transplant for aplastic anemia, so the T cells may come from the graft donor. The rearrangement links TRBV29-1 to TRBJ2-6; D might be TRBD1 (5 bases). The sample was PBMCs, mostly from graft donor cells, taken 180 days after TCRalphabeta/CD19-depleted stem cell transplant. The CDR3 loop is CSVELGAPDSGANVLTF. CDR3 coding DNA: TGCAGCGTTGAGTTAGGGGCACCGGACTCTGGGGCCAACGTCCTGACTTTC.